This TCR beta chain is from a study of blood T cell repertoires in COVID-19. Method: immunoSEQ multiplex PCR; TCRdb's copy keeps in-frame clones and lacks some. The data contain approximately 130,000 clones, 70% to 90% of them singletons. This CDR3 spans 15 amino acids. The trim removed 4 bases at V and 3 bases at J, leaving 4 bases unmatched. Germline V lookup: CDR1 SGHTS, CDR2 YDEGEE. The chain links TRBV5-8 to TRBJ1-5; 10 bases are a match to TRBD1. Sequencing was carried out using peripheral blood. The receptor's source is a human donor in a cohort sampled during active COVID-19. In DNA, the CDR3 is TGTGCCAGCAGCCGGGACAGGGGTTACAATCAGCCCCAGCATTTT. As protein: CASSRDRGYNQPQHF.